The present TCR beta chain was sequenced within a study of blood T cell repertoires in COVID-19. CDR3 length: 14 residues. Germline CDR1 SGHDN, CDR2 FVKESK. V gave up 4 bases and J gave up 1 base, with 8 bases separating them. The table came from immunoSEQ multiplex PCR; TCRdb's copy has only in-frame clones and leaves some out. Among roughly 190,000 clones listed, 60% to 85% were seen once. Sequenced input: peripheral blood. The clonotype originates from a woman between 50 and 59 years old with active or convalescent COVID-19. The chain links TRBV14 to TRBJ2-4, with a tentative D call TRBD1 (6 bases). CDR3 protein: CASSLRGAKNIQYF. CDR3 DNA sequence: TGTGCCAGCAGCCTGAGGGGGGCCAAAAACATTCAGTACTTC.